This T cell receptor (beta chain) stems from a study of T cell repertoires in cytomegalovirus infection. Whole-study context: Matching HLA type, along with CMV infection, was indicated by public TCR beta signatures.

This clonotype has a handful of counts. Its cognate antigen is unknown. The germline gives CDR1 SGHVS, CDR2 FNYEAQ. The CDR3 spans 17 residues. Trimming took 5 bases from V and 6 from J, leaving 20 bases between them. One entry per CDR3 protein, called by TCRdb with MiXCR from the reads. The sample lists 750,000 to 900,000 distinct CDR3 sequences; almost 30% were seen once. V and J are TRBV7-6 and TRBJ1-6, with unresolved D. Sequencing used cultured CD8+ T cells from PBMCs, obtained from culture after CMV antigen stimulation. The source of this sequence is a human donor in good health (CMV status not recorded). Some clones in this sample may be carry-over from other donors' samples. The CDR3 here is CASSLTEERVLNSPLHF. CDR3 nucleotide sequence: TGTGCCAGCAGCCTTACCGAAGAGAGGGTCCTTAATTCACCCCTCCACTTT.